A single sample is the source of the 10 T cell receptor beta chains below, sequenced in a study of vaccination and CD4 T cells after COVID-19. No antigen has been assigned to these receptors. Treatment described: approximately nine-day PBMC culture with coronavirus spike peptide pools or control peptides (ViraFEST assay). At the Johns Hopkins FTIC core, DNA taken from cultured CD4+ T cells was sequenced by way of the Oncomine TCR Beta short-read assay. TCRdb re-derived calls from the PCR reads in MiXCR, one entry per CDR3 protein. Seen here are around 13,000 distinct CDR3 sequences, roughly 41% observed once, and the top ten hold approximately 21%. Sequences were derived from CD4+ T cells from blood, cultured in vitro, sampled before SARS-CoV-2 vaccination. These receptors were collected from a human donor who had recovered from COVID-19.

The chain links TRBV4-3 to TRBJ1-2; D is perhaps TRBD1 (5 bases). The CDR3 is made up of 15 amino acids. Germline lookup yields CDR1 LGHNA and CDR2 YSLEER. V was pared by 6 bases and J by 3 bases, with 17 bases between. The CDR3 DNA reads as TGCGCCAGCAGTCTTAATACCGGGACCGACTATGGCTACACCTTC. Amino acids: CASSLNTGTDYGYTF.

This clonotype was seen only a few times. The chain couples TRBV6-1 to TRBJ1-1; 9 bases fit TRBD1. Trimming took 5 bases from V and 3 from J; bases not matched to a gene: 4. Per the germline V gene, CDR1 is MNHNS and CDR2 is SASEGT. This CDR3 has 14 amino acids. The CDR3 loop reads CASSTRTGDTEAFF. The DNA of the CDR3 is TGTGCCAGCAGTACACGGACAGGGGACACTGAAGCTTTCTTT.

The chain uses TRBV20-1 and TRBJ2-5; 8 bases are shared with TRBD2. V shed 3 bases and J 0 bases; nucleotides not matched to a gene: 9. The length of the CDR3 is 16 residues. The germline CDR1 and CDR2 sequences are DFQATT and SNEGSKA (reference sequence). This CDR3 reads CSASGGAGRYQETQYF. The CDR3 DNA follows: TGCAGTGCTAGCGGGGGGGCGGGACGGTACCAAGAGACCCAGTACTTC.

The V gene is TRBV27, the J gene TRBJ2-5; D is undetermined. Germline assignment: CDR1 MNHEY and CDR2 SMNVEV (reference sequence). The CDR3 spans 12 residues. V was shortened by 3 bases and J by 5 bases, with 7 bases between the two germline ends. The chain's CDR3 is CASSFNGETQYF. The CDR3 DNA reads TGTGCCAGCAGTTTTAATGGGGAGACCCAGTACTTC.

In its sample, this clonotype was seen a few times. This chain links TRBV29-1 with TRBJ1-2; maybe TRBD1 (5 bases). This CDR3 contains 15 residues. Per the germline V gene, CDR1 is SQVTM and CDR2 is ANQGSEA. The germline V and J ends were trimmed by 6 bases and 4 bases, with 21 bases remaining between them. The CDR3 DNA sequence: TGCAGCGTCGATGCACTACAGGACGGATTCTATGGCTACACCTTC. This codes for CSVDALQDGFYGYTF.

The chain recombines TRBV28 with TRBJ2-2; D is unclear. The germline V gene has CDR1 MDHEN and CDR2 SYDVKM. The V end was cut by 6 bases, the J end by 2 bases, with 10 bases between. CDR3 length: 14 residues. The DNA for the CDR3 is TGTGCCAGCAGCCCGTCTGTAAACACCGGGGAGCTGTTTTTT. This translates into CASSPSVNTGELFF.

This clonotype was counted a few times. V and J are TRBV6-1 and TRBJ2-6, with 8 nucleotides matching TRBD2. In germline, CDR1 is MNHNS, CDR2 SASEGT. The CDR3 length is 17 residues. Trimming at V came to 3 bases and at J to 2 bases, leaving 6 bases not matched to a gene. CDR3 loop: CASSDLAGIPGANVLTF. The CDR3 DNA reads as TGTGCCAGCAGTGATCTAGCGGGCATACCTGGGGCCAACGTCCTGACTTTC.

The chain links TRBV7-2 to TRBJ2-7; D perhaps matches TRBD1 (6 bases). Germline V lookup: CDR1 SGHTA, CDR2 FQGNSA. The V gene lost 5 bases and the J gene lost 0 bases, with 14 bases spanning the gap. The CDR3 has 15 residues. The CDR3 loop is CASSLGQSISYEQYF. In nucleotides, the CDR3 is TGTGCCAGCAGCCTAGGACAGTCGATCTCCTACGAGCAGTACTTC.

CDR3 loop: CASSQEGRDTQYF. The CDR3 DNA reads TGCGCCAGCAGCCAAGAGGGACGCGATACGCAGTATTTT. The chain joins TRBV4-1 to TRBJ2-3; D is perhaps TRBD1 or TRBD2 (5 bases each). V gave up 0 bases and J gave up 6 bases, with 7 bases separating them. The CDR3 loop spans 13 amino acids. The germline gives CDR1 MGHRA, CDR2 YSYEKL.

The V gene is TRBV4-3, the J gene TRBJ1-6, with D unclear. Trimming cost V 4 bases and J 6 bases, with 13 bases left between them. Germline CDR1 LGHNA, CDR2 YSLEER. CDR3 size: 15 residues. This CDR3 is CASSRTGGINSPLHF. CDR3 bases: TGCGCCAGCAGCCGCACCGGAGGGATTAATTCACCCCTCCACTTT.